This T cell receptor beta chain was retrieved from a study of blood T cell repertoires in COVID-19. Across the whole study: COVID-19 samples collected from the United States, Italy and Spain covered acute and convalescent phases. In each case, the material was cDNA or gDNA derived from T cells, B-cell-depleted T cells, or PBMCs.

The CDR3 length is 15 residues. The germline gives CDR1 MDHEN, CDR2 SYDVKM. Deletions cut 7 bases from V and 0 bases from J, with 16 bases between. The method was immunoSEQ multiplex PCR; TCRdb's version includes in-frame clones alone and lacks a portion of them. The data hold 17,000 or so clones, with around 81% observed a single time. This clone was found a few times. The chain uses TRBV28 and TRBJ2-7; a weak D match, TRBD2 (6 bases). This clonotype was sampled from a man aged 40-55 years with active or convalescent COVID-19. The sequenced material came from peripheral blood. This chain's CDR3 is CASTPTGGFSYEQYF. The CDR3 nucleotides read TGTGCCAGCACCCCAACCGGGGGATTCTCCTACGAGCAGTACTTC.